This T cell receptor beta chain was recovered during a study of Ad26.COV2.S vaccination and SARS-CoV-2 variants. Specified treatment: 15 to 20 received Ad26.COV2.S at low or high dose, single or two shots; about five received placebo; per-sample allocation not given. Collection of samples fell on day 63 after the first vaccine or placebo injection. This clone has only one observation. Some clones are missing from TCRdb's copy, which holds only in-frame ones; the method was immunoSEQ multiplex PCR. The sample has about 680,000 clones, 89% seen once. This specimen was peripheral blood, taken in a trial of Ad26.COV2.S vaccine versus placebo. This receptor was identified in a person aged 18-60 years who received the Ad26.COV2.S COVID-19 vaccine or a placebo.

CDR3 in amino acids: CASSLDQGTNTGELFF. In DNA form, the CDR3 reads TGTGCCAGCAGCTTAGATCAGGGGACCAACACCGGGGAGCTGTTTTTT. The chain recombines TRBV11-1 with TRBJ2-2, with D possibly being TRBD1 (6 bases). V was pared by 1 base and J by 2 bases, with 11 bases between. The CDR3 is 16 amino acids. The V gene's germline CDR1 is SGHAT and CDR2 FQDESV (reference sequence).